These 14 T cell receptor beta chains were all obtained from the same sample, sequenced in a study of PD-L1 blockade in urothelial cancer. Some clones are missing from TCRdb's copy, which holds only in-frame ones; the method was immunoSEQ multiplex PCR. The sample lists 40,000 to 55,000 clones, approximately 84% occurring once. The time point was: peripheral blood 6 weeks after treatment start. This specimen consisted of PBMCs, obtained around atezolizumab (anti-PD-L1) treatment. All receptors come from a man aged 55-75 years with urothelial cancer.

The V and J genes are TRBV4-1 and TRBJ1-3; 7 bases align to TRBD1. Germline lookup yields CDR1 MGHRA and CDR2 YSYEKL. The CDR3 loop spans 15 amino acids. V lost 4 bases and J lost 2; bases outside the gene matches: 5. The CDR3: CASSLSGGTGNTIYF. As DNA, the CDR3 is TGCGCCAGCAGCCTTTCAGGGGGGACTGGAAACACCATATATTTT.

The chain has TRBV7-3 and TRBJ1-1; 7 bases line up with TRBD1. This CDR3 region has 13 residues. The ends lost 1 base at V and 7 bases at J; junction bases unmatched: 3. CDR1 is SGHTA and CDR2 is FQGTGA in the germline V gene. CDR3 residues: CASSLNRGIEAFF. CDR3 sequence (DNA): TGTGCCAGCAGCTTAAACAGGGGCATTGAAGCTTTCTTT.

The V call is TRBV10-1, the J call TRBJ2-1; 9 bases fit TRBD1. With 0 bases clipped from V and 8 bases from J, the junction kept 8 bases outside the gene matches. Germline-derived CDR1 and CDR2 are WNHNN and SYGVQD (reference sequence). The CDR3 spans 16 residues. CDR3 region: CASSESGTGIVDEQFF. CDR3 bases: TGCGCCAGCAGTGAGTCAGGGACAGGGATCGTCGATGAGCAGTTCTTC.

V gene TRBV5-1 combines with J gene TRBJ2-7, with D perhaps matching TRBD1 (7 bases). Germline CDR1 SGHRS, CDR2 YFSETQ. V lost 7 bases and J 0 bases, leaving 11 bases between the germline ends. The CDR3 length is 13 residues. The CDR3, as DNA: TGCGCCAGCCGGAGGGACAGCTCCTACGAGCAGTACTTC. Translation: CASRRDSSYEQYF.

This chain uses TRBV11-3 with TRBJ2-3, with 7 bases lining up with TRBD1. CDR3 length: 15 residues. Per germline, CDR1 SGHNT and CDR2 YENEEA. V gave up 5 bases and J gave up 2 bases; unmatched junction bases: 7. This CDR3 reads CASSLGTATTDTQYF. Written as DNA, the CDR3 is TGTGCCAGCAGCCTCGGGACAGCTACCACAGATACGCAGTATTTT.

This rearrangement joins TRBV4-1 to TRBJ1-3; a weak D match, TRBD1 (6 bases). The V gene's germline CDR1 is MGHRA and CDR2 YSYEKL. Trimming cost V 4 bases and J 0 bases, with 16 bases left between them. This CDR3 is built from 17 residues. CDR3 sequence reads: CASSPPWGGASGNTIYF. The CDR3 DNA sequence: TGCGCCAGCAGCCCCCCGTGGGGGGGGGCCTCTGGAAACACCATATATTTT.

The chain carries TRBV7-2 and TRBJ1-2; 7 nucleotides align to TRBD1. Germline lookup yields CDR1 SGHTA and CDR2 FQGNSA. V gave up 4 bases and J gave up 4 bases; unmatched junction bases: 12. The CDR3 is 16 amino acids. CDR3 nucleotides: TGTGCCAGCAGCTCGCAGGCCCTGACAGGGTCCTATGGCTACACCTTC. Translating gives CASSSQALTGSYGYTF.

J is TRBJ2-1 and V is TRBV15, with a tentative D call TRBD1 (5 bases). V was shortened by 0 bases and J by 8 bases, with 20 bases between the two germline ends. Germline V lookup: CDR1 LNHNV, CDR2 YYDKDF (reference sequence). The CDR3 is 17 residues long. As DNA, the CDR3 is TGTGCCACCAGCAGAGATAGGGTACCTACCGAAGGGGATGAGCAGTTCTTC. As protein: CATSRDRVPTEGDEQFF.

The V call is TRBV15, the J call TRBJ1-6; the D gene is possibly TRBD1 (5 bases). Germline-derived CDR1 and CDR2 are LNHNV and YYDKDF (reference sequence). CDR3 length: 15 residues. The V end lost 0 bases, the J end lost 9 bases, and 12 bases lay between the germline ends. The CDR3 nucleotides are TGTGCCACCAGCAGAGATTTGGGAGGGGCTTCACCCCTCCACTTT. Encoded protein: CATSRDLGGASPLHF.

The chain is built from TRBV5-6 and TRBJ1-2; tentatively, D is TRBD1 (5 bases). Between the trimmed V and J ends, which lost 7 bases and 2 bases, there was a span of 21 bases. CDR3 length: 16 residues. The V gene's germline CDR1 is SGHDT and CDR2 YYEEEE. CDR3 DNA sequence: TGTGCCAGCGTAGGGGCCCGCGTTGGCAGGAACTATGGCTACACCTTC. This encodes CASVGARVGRNYGYTF.

The V gene is TRBV4-1, the J gene TRBJ1-2; 9 positions match TRBD1. Germline-derived CDR1 and CDR2 are MGHRA and YSYEKL. This CDR3 spans 15 amino acids. V lost 4 bases to trimming and J lost 4 bases; unmatched junction nucleotides: 7. The CDR3: CASSPAGTGTYGYTF. DNA of the CDR3: TGCGCCAGCAGCCCCGCCGGGACAGGGACCTATGGCTACACCTTC.

The chain employs TRBV10-2 and TRBJ2-2, with 7 bases that match TRBD2. V shed 0 bases, J shed 6 bases, and the junction held 4 bases outside the gene matches. The germline V gene encodes CDR1 WSHSY and CDR2 SAAADI. The CDR3 has 15 amino acids. Here the CDR3 DNA reads TGCGCCAGCAGTGAGTCTGGCGGGGGAGCCGGGGAGCTGTTTTTT. Translation gives CASSESGGGAGELFF.

J is TRBJ1-4 and V is TRBV18, with 7 nucleotides matching TRBD1. Germline trimming cut 5 bases from V and 7 bases from J; bases unmatched to any gene: 4. This CDR3 spans 13 amino acids. Per the germline V gene, CDR1 is KGHSH and CDR2 is LQKENI. The DNA of the CDR3 is TGTGCCAGCTCATCGACAGGGACTGAAAAACTGTTTTTT. This codes for CASSSTGTEKLFF. Full variable domain (remainder filled in from reference TRBV18 and TRBJ1-4): NAGVMQNPRHLVRRRGQEARLRCSPMKGHSHVYWYRQLPEEGLKFMVYLQKENIIDESGMPKERFSAEFPKEGPSILRIQQVVRGDSAAYFCASSSTGTEKLFFGSGTQLSVL.

This clone was recorded only once. The genes are TRBV19 and TRBJ2-1, with D maybe TRBD2 (6 bases). Trimming removed 5 bases at V and 13 bases at J, with 15 bases between. The germline CDR1 and CDR2 sequences are LNHDA and SQIVND (reference sequence). This CDR3 region has 12 residues. CDR3 DNA: TGTGCCAGTAGTTTGGGGGGAACTACACAGTTCTTC. Residues: CASSLGGTTQFF.